In its sample, the clone carrying this TCR beta chain was seen a few times. Antigen unknown. The CDR3 is 11 residues long. Trimming removed 4 bases at V and 14 bases at J, with 14 bases between. Germline CDR1 SNHLY, CDR2 FYNNEI. PCR primers comprised 60 Vbeta and 13 Jbeta primers. Here immunoSEQ multiplex PCR was the method, and the copy in TCRdb shows in-frame clones only, minus some. The sample records fewer than 110,000 clones, 75% to 90% being singletons. This record belongs to a study of cytomegalovirus exposure and HLA in healthy donors. Broader study findings: It was reported in a later analysis that an Asian-associated ancestry cluster showed fewer N-insertions than the 666-donor mean.

The chain links TRBV2 to TRBJ1-2, with no clear D. The sample taken for sequencing was PBMCs. This TCR derives from a man between 25 and 39 years old in good health and CMV-seronegative. The CDR3 nucleotides are TGTGCCAGCAGTGGGGGAGGGAGTTCAACCTTC. Protein: CASSGGGSSTF.